A selection of T cell receptor beta chains follows, all from one sample in a study of cytomegalovirus exposure and HLA in healthy donors. TCRdb's copy holds only in-frame clones and misses some; the assay was immunoSEQ multiplex PCR. The data hold about 120,000 clones, with about 75% observed a single time. The sample comprised PBMCs. The receptors originated from a man aged 60 to 69 in good health and CMV-seropositive. Both conserved end residues are part of each CDR3. Each record gives: J gene, V gene, clone size, D gene, CDR3 DNA, CDR3 protein. D genes are given only for firm matches. A clone size is listed for some rows: how often the clone was seen (once, few, many), or a class if it is expanded.

J gene: TRBJ2-1
V gene: TRBV11-2
clone size: few
D gene: TRBD1
CDR3 DNA: TGTGCCAGCAGCTCGGACAGGGGATCCTACAATGAGCAGTTCTTC
CDR3 protein: CASSSDRGSYNEQFF

J gene: TRBJ2-5
V gene: TRBV5-1
clone size: .
D gene: TRBD1
CDR3 DNA: TGCGCCAGCAGCTTGGAAGGGACAGGGGGTCAGACCCAGTACTTC
CDR3 protein: CASSLEGTGGQTQYF

J gene: TRBJ2-1
V gene: TRBV29-1
clone size: .
D gene: TRBD2
CDR3 DNA: TGCAGCGTCCTCTCCCCCCTTGCCTTAGCGGGATCTTACAATGAGCAGTTCTTC
CDR3 protein: CSVLSPLALAGSYNEQFF

J gene: TRBJ1-1
V gene: TRBV6-5
clone size: .
D gene: TRBD1
CDR3 DNA: TGTGCCAGCAGCAGGGTCAGACAGGGGGCTGAAGCTTTCTTT
CDR3 protein: CASSRVRQGAEAFF

J gene: TRBJ2-7
V gene: TRBV7-8
clone size: .
D gene: TRBD2
CDR3 DNA: TGTGCCAGCAGCTTGCCTAGCGGGGGGCACTACGAGCAGTACTTC
CDR3 protein: CASSLPSGGHYEQYF

J gene: TRBJ2-1
V gene: TRBV5-5
clone size: .
D gene: TRBD2
CDR3 DNA: TGTGCCAGCAGCTTGGGCTTGTTAGCGGGGGGGCTGGGTGAGCAGTTCTTC
CDR3 protein: CASSLGLLAGGLGEQFF

J gene: TRBJ1-1
V gene: TRBV18
clone size: .
D gene: .
CDR3 DNA: TGTGCCAGCTCGCTAAGCACGGGGGAGAACACTGAAGCTTTCTTT
CDR3 protein: CASSLSTGENTEAFF

J gene: TRBJ1-2
V gene: TRBV5-1
clone size: .
D gene: TRBD1
CDR3 DNA: TGCGCCAGCAGCTTGGTCCCACAGGGGGCAGTAGATGGCTACACCTTC
CDR3 protein: CASSLVPQGAVDGYTF

J gene: TRBJ1-4
V gene: TRBV7-9
clone size: few
D gene: TRBD1
CDR3 DNA: TGTGCCAGCAGTTACAGGGGGAGGACTAATGAAAAACTGTTTTTT
CDR3 protein: CASSYRGRTNEKLFF

J gene: TRBJ2-6
V gene: TRBV28
clone size: .
D gene: TRBD2
CDR3 DNA: TGTGCCAGCAGTTTTCTAGCGGGAGGAGTGGGAGGGGCCAACGTCCTGACTTTC
CDR3 protein: CASSFLAGGVGGANVLTF

J gene: TRBJ1-1
V gene: TRBV27
clone size: .
D gene: .
CDR3 DNA: TGTGCCAGCAGAGGACACATGAACACTGAAGCTTTCTTT
CDR3 protein: CASRGHMNTEAFF

J gene: TRBJ1-1
V gene: TRBV10-3
clone size: .
D gene: TRBD1
CDR3 DNA: TGTGCCATCAGCCCAGGGGGCTTCGGCACTGAAGCTTTCTTT
CDR3 protein: CAISPGGFGTEAFF

J gene: TRBJ1-4
V gene: TRBV11-2
clone size: .
D gene: TRBD1
CDR3 DNA: TGTGCCAGCAGACGCTCCGGGACAGGGTATGAAAAACTGTTTTTT
CDR3 protein: CASRRSGTGYEKLFF

J gene: TRBJ2-1
V gene: TRBV27
clone size: .
D gene: .
CDR3 DNA: TGTGCCACCATGCGGAACACCTACAATGAGCAGTTCTTC
CDR3 protein: CATMRNTYNEQFF

J gene: TRBJ2-7
V gene: TRBV6-1
clone size: .
D gene: TRBD2
CDR3 DNA: TGTGCCAGCAGTGAAGGGGGGGGAGGCCCCTACGAGCAGTACTTC
CDR3 protein: CASSEGGGGPYEQYF

J gene: TRBJ1-6
V gene: TRBV5-5
clone size: .
D gene: TRBD1
CDR3 DNA: TGTGCCAGCAGCTTGGTTAACAGGGGTGATTCACCCCTCCACTTT
CDR3 protein: CASSLVNRGDSPLHF

J gene: TRBJ2-7
V gene: TRBV5-4
clone size: .
D gene: .
CDR3 DNA: TGTGCCAGCAGCTTTCTTCACAGGGACGAGCAGTACTTC
CDR3 protein: CASSFLHRDEQYF

J gene: TRBJ2-5
V gene: TRBV2
clone size: .
D gene: .
CDR3 DNA: TGTGCCAGCACTCGAGTTGAGACCCAGTACTTC
CDR3 protein: CASTRVETQYF

J gene: TRBJ2-2
V gene: TRBV7-9
clone size: .
D gene: TRBD2
CDR3 DNA: TGTGCCAACCCGACTAGCGGGAGCCCGAACACCGGGGAGCTGTTTTTT
CDR3 protein: CANPTSGSPNTGELFF

J gene: TRBJ1-5
V gene: TRBV6-5
clone size: .
D gene: TRBD1
CDR3 DNA: TGTGCCAGCAGTCGACAGGGGGCGCGTGTTGAGCCCCAGCATTTT
CDR3 protein: CASSRQGARVEPQHF

J gene: TRBJ2-5
V gene: TRBV6-5
clone size: .
D gene: TRBD1
CDR3 DNA: TGTGCCAGCAGAACAGGGGGCTTAGGAGAGACCCAGTACTTC
CDR3 protein: CASRTGGLGETQYF

J gene: TRBJ1-2
V gene: TRBV7-2
clone size: .
D gene: .
CDR3 DNA: TGTGCCAGCACTCCAGGGTTTTATGACTATGGCTACACCTTC
CDR3 protein: CASTPGFYDYGYTF

J gene: TRBJ1-6
V gene: TRBV5-8
clone size: .
D gene: TRBD1
CDR3 DNA: TGTGCCAGCAGCTTACAGGGGATTTATAATTCACCCCTCCACTTT
CDR3 protein: CASSLQGIYNSPLHF

J gene: TRBJ2-7
V gene: TRBV27
clone size: .
D gene: TRBD2
CDR3 DNA: TGTGCCAGCAGTCCCCTGACTAGCGGATCCTACGAGCAGTACTTC
CDR3 protein: CASSPLTSGSYEQYF

J gene: TRBJ2-4
V gene: TRBV25-1
clone size: .
D gene: .
CDR3 DNA: TGTGCCAGCAGTGAACACAGGGGAGGAGCCAAAAACATTCAGTACTTC
CDR3 protein: CASSEHRGGAKNIQYF

J gene: TRBJ2-6
V gene: TRBV7-9
clone size: .
D gene: TRBD1
CDR3 DNA: TGTGCCAGTACAGGGACAGGGGGCGCTGGGGCCAACGTCCTGACTTTC
CDR3 protein: CASTGTGGAGANVLTF

J gene: TRBJ1-1
V gene: TRBV27
clone size: .
D gene: .
CDR3 DNA: TGTGCCAGCAGACGGTCGGACAGGAACACTGAAGCTTTCTTT
CDR3 protein: CASRRSDRNTEAFF

J gene: TRBJ1-2
V gene: TRBV18
clone size: once
D gene: TRBD1
CDR3 DNA: TGTGCCAGCTCACCTCCCGACAGGGGAGGCTACACCTTC
CDR3 protein: CASSPPDRGGYTF

J gene: TRBJ1-5
V gene: TRBV15
clone size: .
D gene: .
CDR3 DNA: TGTGCCACCAGCAGTCAGGATAGCAATCAGCCCCAGCATTTT
CDR3 protein: CATSSQDSNQPQHF

J gene: TRBJ2-3
V gene: TRBV29-1
clone size: .
D gene: .
CDR3 DNA: TGCAGCGTCCACTCCCCTGCAGATACGCAGTATTTT
CDR3 protein: CSVHSPADTQYF

J gene: TRBJ1-6
V gene: TRBV6-5
clone size: .
D gene: .
CDR3 DNA: TGTGCCAGCAGTGAAGCGAGTTCACCCCTCCACTTT
CDR3 protein: CASSEASSPLHF

J gene: TRBJ2-7
V gene: TRBV9
clone size: .
D gene: TRBD1
CDR3 DNA: TGTGCCAGCAGCGTAGCCCCCGGGACAGGGATTCTCTACGAGCAGTACTTC
CDR3 protein: CASSVAPGTGILYEQYF

J gene: TRBJ1-2
V gene: TRBV7-2
clone size: .
D gene: .
CDR3 DNA: TGTGCCAGCACCCCCGGGGGGGGTATAGAGGCGGGCTACACCTTC
CDR3 protein: CASTPGGGIEAGYTF

J gene: TRBJ2-3
V gene: TRBV10-3
clone size: few
D gene: TRBD2
CDR3 DNA: TGTGCCATCAAACTAGCGGTCACAGATACGCAGTATTTT
CDR3 protein: CAIKLAVTDTQYF

J gene: TRBJ1-2
V gene: TRBV2
clone size: .
D gene: TRBD1
CDR3 DNA: TGTGCCAGCAGCATAGGGGGCGCCGGATCTGGCTACACCTTC
CDR3 protein: CASSIGGAGSGYTF

J gene: TRBJ2-7
V gene: TRBV5-1
clone size: .
D gene: .
CDR3 DNA: TGCGCCAGCAGCCCGAGGGGGGGACAAACCTACTACGAGCAGTACTTC
CDR3 protein: CASSPRGGQTYYEQYF

J gene: TRBJ1-5
V gene: TRBV6-6
clone size: .
D gene: TRBD1
CDR3 DNA: TGTGCCAGCAGTTCCGGGACAGCTCCAGGGGCCCAGCATTTT
CDR3 protein: CASSSGTAPGAQHF

J gene: TRBJ2-1
V gene: TRBV5-1
clone size: .
D gene: TRBD2
CDR3 DNA: TGCGCCAGCAGCTTCATGAGCGGGGGCGCGCATGAGCAGTTCTTC
CDR3 protein: CASSFMSGGAHEQFF

J gene: TRBJ1-2
V gene: TRBV6-5
clone size: .
D gene: TRBD1
CDR3 DNA: TGTGCCAGCAGTTATCGGGACAGGGGGGACTATGGCTACACCTTC
CDR3 protein: CASSYRDRGDYGYTF

J gene: TRBJ1-6
V gene: TRBV7-9
clone size: .
D gene: .
CDR3 DNA: TGTGCCAGCAGCCGTCTTAGGGAGGGCTCTAATTCACCCCTCCACTTT
CDR3 protein: CASSRLREGSNSPLHF

J gene: TRBJ1-6
V gene: TRBV25-1
clone size: .
D gene: TRBD1
CDR3 DNA: TGTGCCAGCAGTGGGACCCCGGGACAGGGGTCCTATAATTCACCCCTCCACTTT
CDR3 protein: CASSGTPGQGSYNSPLHF

J gene: TRBJ2-7
V gene: TRBV7-8
clone size: .
D gene: TRBD1
CDR3 DNA: TGTGCCAGCAGCTCCCGGGACAGGGCCTACGAGCAGTACTTC
CDR3 protein: CASSSRDRAYEQYF

J gene: TRBJ2-5
V gene: TRBV19
clone size: .
D gene: .
CDR3 DNA: TGTGCCAGTAGTTTGGAGGGAGCCCAGTACTTC
CDR3 protein: CASSLEGAQYF

J gene: TRBJ1-5
V gene: TRBV5-1
clone size: .
D gene: .
CDR3 DNA: TGCGCCAGCAGCTTGGGTCCGGGGGTAGGGGATCAGCCCCAGCATTTT
CDR3 protein: CASSLGPGVGDQPQHF

J gene: TRBJ2-1
V gene: TRBV5-1
clone size: .
D gene: TRBD1
CDR3 DNA: TGCGCCAGCAGCTTGGTGCGACAGGGGGCGGAGGAGCAGTTCTTC
CDR3 protein: CASSLVRQGAEEQFF

J gene: TRBJ2-1
V gene: TRBV6-5
clone size: .
D gene: TRBD1
CDR3 DNA: TGTGCCGGGGGACAGGGCAATGAGCAGTTCTTC
CDR3 protein: CAGGQGNEQFF

J gene: TRBJ1-2
V gene: TRBV2
clone size: .
D gene: TRBD1
CDR3 DNA: TGTGCCAGCAGCCCGGGACAGGGAACCGTCGCCTTC
CDR3 protein: CASSPGQGTVAF

J gene: TRBJ1-2
V gene: TRBV5-1
clone size: .
D gene: TRBD1
CDR3 DNA: TGCGCCAGCAGTCTTGACAGGGGTAAGGATGGCTACACCTTC
CDR3 protein: CASSLDRGKDGYTF

J gene: TRBJ1-4
V gene: TRBV28
clone size: .
D gene: .
CDR3 DNA: TGTGCCAGCAGGAGAACTAATGAAAAACTGTTTTTT
CDR3 protein: CASRRTNEKLFF

J gene: TRBJ2-5
V gene: TRBV4-1
clone size: few
D gene: .
CDR3 DNA: TGCGCCAGCAGCCAAAACCCGGGACTTAGACAAGAGACCCAGTACTTC
CDR3 protein: CASSQNPGLRQETQYF

J gene: TRBJ1-3
V gene: TRBV14
clone size: .
D gene: .
CDR3 DNA: TGTGCCAGCAGCCATCCCCGGGGGGGCCAGTCTGGAAACACCATATATTTT
CDR3 protein: CASSHPRGGQSGNTIYF

J gene: TRBJ2-6
V gene: TRBV6-1
clone size: .
D gene: .
CDR3 DNA: TGTGCCAGCAGGGGATTTAGCTCTGGGGCCAACGGCCTGACTTTC
CDR3 protein: CASRGFSSGANGLTF

J gene: TRBJ2-2
V gene: TRBV10-3
clone size: .
D gene: .
CDR3 DNA: TGTGCCATCACCCCGTCGGTAGCGGTAGGATTAACCGGGGAGCTGTTTTTT
CDR3 protein: CAITPSVAVGLTGELFF

J gene: TRBJ2-1
V gene: TRBV27
clone size: once
D gene: TRBD2
CDR3 DNA: TGTGCCAGCAGTCCTAGCGGGGGGGCCGTCAATGAGCAGTTCTTC
CDR3 protein: CASSPSGGAVNEQFF

J gene: TRBJ1-6
V gene: TRBV19
clone size: .
D gene: TRBD1
CDR3 DNA: TGTGCCAGTAGTTCCACCGGGACAGCCTATAATTCACCCCTCCACTTT
CDR3 protein: CASSSTGTAYNSPLHF

J gene: TRBJ2-3
V gene: TRBV2
clone size: .
D gene: .
CDR3 DNA: TGTGCCAGCAGTACAAAAGATACGCAGTATTTT
CDR3 protein: CASSTKDTQYF

J gene: TRBJ1-6
V gene: TRBV2
clone size: .
D gene: .
CDR3 DNA: TGTGCCAGCAGTGGGACAGCCAGCTCCTATAATTCACCCCTCCACTTT
CDR3 protein: CASSGTASSYNSPLHF

J gene: TRBJ2-7
V gene: TRBV19
clone size: .
D gene: TRBD1
CDR3 DNA: TGTGCCAGTAGTGCCGGGACAGCGGTCACGGAGCAGTACTTC
CDR3 protein: CASSAGTAVTEQYF

J gene: TRBJ1-1
V gene: TRBV28
clone size: .
D gene: TRBD1
CDR3 DNA: TGTGCCAGTTCCGAGGGGGCCGTCACTGAAGCTTTCTTT
CDR3 protein: CASSEGAVTEAFF